A selection of T cell receptor beta chains follows, all from one sample in a study of T cells in narcolepsy. Libraries were prepared by immunoSEQ multiplex PCR; TCRdb keeps only in-frame clonotypes and omits some of them. The sample lists 17,000 or so clones, just under 75% seen once, with 13% to 15% in the top ten. Sequenced material: CD45RA- memory CD8+ T cells from PBMCs. Receptors originate from a human donor with narcolepsy. The CDR3 runs from the conserved cysteine through the conserved F or W. The order of the fields is J gene, D gene, V gene, clone size, CDR3 protein, CDR3 DNA. A D gene is named only where the DNA matches it firmly. Clone size is shown for a subset of rows, as once, few, many or a class of expanded clone.

TRBJ1-1 - TRBV25-1 - CASSEEVVPGDEAFF TGTGCCAGCAGTGAAGAAGTAGTTCCGGGGGATGAAGCTTTCTTT
TRBJ2-5 - TRBV6-5 - CASSSADSNRETQYF TGTGCCAGCAGTTCCGCCGACAGTAACAGAGAGACCCAGTACTTC
TRBJ2-3 TRBD2 TRBV7-7 few CASSLGPGTSGKADTQYF TGTGCTAGCAGCTTAGGCCCCGGGACTAGCGGGAAGGCAGATACGCAGTATTTT
TRBJ2-1 TRBD1 TRBV7-7 once CASSSTGGEQFF TGTGCCAGCAGCTCAACAGGGGGGGAGCAGTTCTTC
TRBJ2-7 - TRBV9 - CASSVGTAPNEQYF TGTGCCAGCAGCGTAGGGACAGCGCCTAACGAGCAGTACTTC
TRBJ1-3 - TRBV2 once CASRRTELSSGNTIYF TGTGCCAGCAGGCGGACAGAACTAAGCTCTGGAAACACCATATATTTT
TRBJ1-2 - TRBV6-6 - CASSAGRYGYTF TGTGCCAGCAGTGCGGGACGCTATGGCTACACCTTC
TRBJ1-2 - TRBV15 few CATRGGGDPFGYTF TGTGCCACCAGAGGGGGGGGTGATCCGTTTGGCTACACCTTC
TRBJ1-2 TRBD1 TRBV7-9 - CASSLKGQGSGYGYTF TGTGCCAGCAGCTTAAAGGGACAGGGTTCCGGCTACGGCTACACCTTC
TRBJ2-3 TRBD1 TRBV29-1 - CSVEDLGQVTDTQYF TGCAGCGTTGAAGATTTGGGACAGGTCACAGATACGCAGTATTTT
TRBJ2-5 - TRBV28 once CASSLPTEETQYF TGTGCCAGCAGTTTGCCTACAGAAGAGACCCAGTACTTC
TRBJ2-1 TRBD2 TRBV27 - CASSLWATSGSFNEQFF TGTGCCAGCAGTTTATGGGCGACTAGCGGGAGTTTCAATGAGCAGTTCTTC
TRBJ2-7 - TRBV11-2 - CASSHPGGGSSSYEQYF TGTGCCAGCAGCCACCCGGGTGGCGGTTCCTCCTCCTACGAGCAGTACTTC
TRBJ2-3 - TRBV6-6 - CASSSVDSDTQYF TGTGCCAGCAGTTCAGTGGATTCAGATACGCAGTATTTT
TRBJ2-1 TRBD2 TRBV5-6 - CASSPGEREGRNEQFF TGTGCCAGCAGCCCGGGGGAGCGGGAGGGCCGTAATGAGCAGTTCTTC
TRBJ2-5 TRBD2 TRBV5-6 - CASEGFGGTSGSQETQYF TGTGCCAGCGAGGGTTTTGGAGGGACTAGCGGGAGCCAAGAGACCCAGTACTTC
TRBJ2-1 TRBD1 TRBV9 once CASSGPGQGASFNEQFF TGTGCCAGCAGCGGACCGGGACAGGGGGCTTCTTTTAATGAGCAGTTCTTC
TRBJ1-2 - TRBV7-8 - CASSFGSTAGYTF TGTGCCAGCAGCTTTGGGTCAACGGCAGGCTACACCTTC
TRBJ2-2 TRBD2 TRBV15 - CATSRGPGGGGGELFF TGTGCCACCAGCAGGGGCCCGGGGGGTGGTGGCGGGGAGCTGTTTTTT
TRBJ1-2 TRBD1 TRBV6-1 - CASSWRQGPLFCTF TGTGCCAGCAGTTGGCGACAGGGCCCTCTGTTTTGTACCTTC
TRBJ2-3 TRBD2 TRBV5-4 - CASSLNYRLAGGTDTQYF TGTGCCAGCAGCTTGAACTATCGTCTAGCGGGGGGCACAGATACGCAGTATTTT
TRBJ1-4 - TRBV15 - CATSRDRGSGEKLFF TGTGCCACCAGCAGAGACAGGGGCAGCGGCGAAAAACTGTTTTTT
TRBJ2-7 - TRBV11-1 once CASSVTETYEQYF TGTGCCAGCAGCGTGACGGAGACCTACGAGCAGTACTTC
TRBJ2-7 - TRBV6-9 - CASSPNRSSYEQYF TGTGCCAGCAGCCCGAACAGGAGCTCCTACGAGCAGTACTTC
TRBJ2-3 - TRBV13 medium-sized CASSSRVGADTDTQYF TGTGCCAGCAGCTCCCGGGTGGGGGCAGACACAGATACGCAGTATTTT
TRBJ2-7 TRBD1 TRBV6-5 - CASSLGQGTYEQYF TGTGCCAGCAGTTTGGGACAGGGAACATACGAGCAGTACTTC
TRBJ2-2 - TRBV27 - CASSLSRPGNTGELFF TGTGCCAGCAGTTTATCACGGCCCGGTAACACCGGGGAGCTGTTTTTT